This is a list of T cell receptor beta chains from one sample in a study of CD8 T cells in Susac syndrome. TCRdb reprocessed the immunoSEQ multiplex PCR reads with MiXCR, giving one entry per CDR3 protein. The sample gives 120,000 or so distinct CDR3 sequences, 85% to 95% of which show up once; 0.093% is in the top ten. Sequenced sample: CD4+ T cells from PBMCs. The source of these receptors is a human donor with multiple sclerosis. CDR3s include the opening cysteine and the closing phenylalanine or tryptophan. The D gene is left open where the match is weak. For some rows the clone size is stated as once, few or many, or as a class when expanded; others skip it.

CDR3: CSAPGTERETQYF
DNA: TGCAGTGCCCCAGGGACAGAGCGAGAGACCCAGTACTTC
J: TRBJ2-5
D: TRBD1
size: .
V: TRBV20-1

CDR3: CASGAQGGNQPQHF
DNA: TGTGCCAGCGGGGCTCAGGGGGGCAATCAGCCCCAGCATTTT
J: TRBJ1-5
D: TRBD1
size: .
V: TRBV6-6

CDR3: CASSFSRDRDSPLHF
DNA: TGTGCTAGCAGCTTCTCCCGGGACAGGGACTCACCCCTCCACTTT
J: TRBJ1-6
D: TRBD1
size: .
V: TRBV7-7

CDR3: CASSQGARSYGYTF
DNA: TGCGCCAGCAGCCAAGGGGCGCGATCCTATGGCTACACCTTC
J: TRBJ1-2
D: .
size: .
V: TRBV4-3

CDR3: CASSPAGGLIVSYNEQFF
DNA: TGTGCCAGCAGTCCAGCGGGGGGTCTAATAGTTTCCTACAATGAGCAGTTCTTC
J: TRBJ2-1
D: TRBD2
size: .
V: TRBV27

CDR3: CSVFWTGGNTIYF
DNA: TGCAGCGTTTTTTGGACGGGAGGAAACACCATATATTTT
J: TRBJ1-3
D: .
size: .
V: TRBV29-1

CDR3: CASTLSGDGTDTQYF
DNA: TGTGCCAGCACCCTTAGCGGGGATGGCACAGATACGCAGTATTTT
J: TRBJ2-3
D: TRBD2
size: once
V: TRBV6-5

CDR3: CASRDGNMNTEAFF
DNA: TGTGCCAGCAGGGACGGAAACATGAACACTGAAGCTTTCTTT
J: TRBJ1-1
D: .
size: .
V: TRBV3-1

CDR3: CASSLVEGMTTEAFF
DNA: TGCGCCAGCAGCTTGGTGGAGGGTATGACCACTGAAGCTTTCTTT
J: TRBJ1-1
D: .
size: .
V: TRBV5-1

CDR3: CASSLQTGRLETQYF
DNA: TGTGCCAGCAGCCTACAGACAGGGAGATTGGAGACCCAGTACTTC
J: TRBJ2-5
D: TRBD1
size: once
V: TRBV5-4

CDR3: CASSLDNWDEQYF
DNA: TGTGCCAGCAGCTTAGATAATTGGGACGAGCAGTACTTC
J: TRBJ2-7
D: .
size: .
V: TRBV7-7

CDR3: CASSPTDVYGYTF
DNA: TGTGCCAGCAGTCCGACAGACGTCTATGGCTACACCTTC
J: TRBJ1-2
D: .
size: once
V: TRBV3-1